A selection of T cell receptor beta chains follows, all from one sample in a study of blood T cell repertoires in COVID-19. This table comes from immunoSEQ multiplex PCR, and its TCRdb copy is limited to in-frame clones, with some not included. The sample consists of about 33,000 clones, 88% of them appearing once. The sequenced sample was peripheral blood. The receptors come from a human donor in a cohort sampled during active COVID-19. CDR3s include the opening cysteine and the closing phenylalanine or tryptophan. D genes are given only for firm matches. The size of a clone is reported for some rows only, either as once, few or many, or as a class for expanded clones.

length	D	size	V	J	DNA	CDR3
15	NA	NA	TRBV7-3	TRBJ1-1	TGTGCCAGCAGCTTAGGTCCCAGGGGGAACACTGAAGCTTTCTTT	CASSLGPRGNTEAFF
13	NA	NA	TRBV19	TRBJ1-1	TGTGCCAGTTCACAACAGACGAAGACTGAAGCTTTCTTT	CASSQQTKTEAFF
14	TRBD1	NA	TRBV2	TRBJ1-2	TGTGCCAGCAGTGATGACAGGGGGCGTCATGGCTACACCTTC	CASSDDRGRHGYTF
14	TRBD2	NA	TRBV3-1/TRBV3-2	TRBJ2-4	TGTGCCAGCAGCCAAGTGGCTAGCGGGGGGCGACAGTACTTC	CASSQVASGGRQYF
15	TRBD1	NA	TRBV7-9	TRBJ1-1	TGTGCCAGCAGCGGAGGGACAGGGCGGAACACTGAAGCTTTCTTT	CASSGGTGRNTEAFF
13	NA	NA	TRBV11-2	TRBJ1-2	TGTGCCAGCAGCCCACTATCCTTGCTTGGCTACACCTTC	CASSPLSLLGYTF
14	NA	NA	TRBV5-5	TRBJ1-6	TGTGCCAGCAGCATCAGGGAGGGGGTAGGACCCCTCCACTTT	CASSIREGVGPLHF
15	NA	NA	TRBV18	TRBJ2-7	TGTGCCAGCTCACCTCAGGGGGGCAGTCTCTACGAGCAGTACTTC	CASSPQGGSLYEQYF
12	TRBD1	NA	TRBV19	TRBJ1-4	TGTGCCAGTAGTCAAGGGGGCTTGAAACTGTTTTTT	CASSQGGLKLFF
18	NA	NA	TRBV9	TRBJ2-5	TGTGCCAGCAGCTGGGGCCCAGGCCAGCTCCGAAACCAAGAGACCCAGTACTTC	CASSWGPGQLRNQETQYF
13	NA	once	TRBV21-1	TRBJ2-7	TGTGCCAGCAGCTGGGACAGGCTTGGCGAGCAGTACTTC	CASSWDRLGEQYF
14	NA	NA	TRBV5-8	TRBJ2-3	TGTGCCAGCAACCCCCTAGCGAGCACAGATACGCAGTATTTT	CASNPLASTDTQYF
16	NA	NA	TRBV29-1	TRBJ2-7	TGCAGCGTTGCAGCTGCGGGGCGGATCCGGACCTACGAGCAGTACTTC	CSVAAAGRIRTYEQYF
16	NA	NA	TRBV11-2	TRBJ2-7	TGTGCCAGCAGCTTCCGCCGGGGCAGGGGAGCCTACGAGCAGTACTTC	CASSFRRGRGAYEQYF
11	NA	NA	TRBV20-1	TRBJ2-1	TGCAGTGCTGCTAGCCCCAATGAGCAGTTCTTC	CSAASPNEQFF
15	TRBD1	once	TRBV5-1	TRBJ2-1	TGCGCCAGCAGCTTGCAGGGACAGGGTCACAATGAGCAGTTCTTC	CASSLQGQGHNEQFF
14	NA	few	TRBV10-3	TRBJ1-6	TGTGCCATCAGGAGGGGGTCTAGGGATTCACCCCTCCACTTT	CAIRRGSRDSPLHF
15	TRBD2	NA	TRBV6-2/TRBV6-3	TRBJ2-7	TGTGCCAGCAGTTCGGTAGGACTAGCACTCTACGAGCAGTACTTC	CASSSVGLALYEQYF
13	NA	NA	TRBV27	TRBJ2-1	TGTGCCAGCAGCCACCCGACACACAATGAGCAGTTCTTC	CASSHPTHNEQFF
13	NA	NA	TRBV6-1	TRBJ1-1	TGTGCCAGCAGTGAACCTGTTTCGCGGCCAGCTTTCTTT	CASSEPVSRPAFF
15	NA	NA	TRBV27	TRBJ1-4	TGTGCCAGCAGTTTTACCAGGACAACTAATGAAAAACTGTTTTTT	CASSFTRTTNEKLFF
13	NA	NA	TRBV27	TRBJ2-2	TGTGCCAGCAGTTATCTAGCGCTCGGGGAGCTGTTTTTT	CASSYLALGELFF
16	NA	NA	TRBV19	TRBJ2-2	TGTGCCAGTAGTATAGAGGACATTTCCCACACCGGGGAGCTGTTTTTT	CASSIEDISHTGELFF
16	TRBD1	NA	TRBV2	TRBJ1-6	TGTGCCAGCTTAGAGGACAGGGGGTCCCTTAATTCACCCCTCCACTTT	CASLEDRGSLNSPLHF